The 10 T cell receptor beta chains below were found in one sample sequenced in a study of T cells of healthy individuals. MiXCR, applied by TCRdb to the 5' RACE reads, yields one record per CDR3 protein. The data show 85,000 to 100,000 distinct CDR3 sequences, around 17% seen once. These receptors came from a human donor in good health.

This chain joins TRBV28 and TRBJ2-7, with TRBD1 matching 7 bases. After removal of 4 bases from V and 3 bases from J, the junction contained 12 bases not matched to a gene. Germline values: CDR1 MDHEN, CDR2 SYDVKM. The CDR3 totals 16 residues. DNA of the CDR3: TGTGCCAGCAGTTACCAAACCGGGACAGCAAACTACGAGCAGTACTTC. Translation gives CASSYQTGTANYEQYF.

This chain uses TRBV6-5 with TRBJ1-5; D unclear. Trimming stripped 2 bases from V and 0 bases from J, with 17 bases between. In germline, CDR1 is MNHEY, CDR2 SVGAGI. The CDR3 contains 18 residues. The chain's CDR3 is CASSYRPSDQVSNQPQHF. The CDR3 coding sequence is TGTGCCAGCAGTTACAGACCATCCGACCAGGTTAGCAATCAGCCCCAGCATTTT.

Turning to this clonotype: The junction shows a germline mismatch at one end, possibly a read error. This rearrangement joins TRBV11-2 to TRBJ2-4; 10 bases match TRBD2. This CDR3 comprises 15 residues. Germline values: CDR1 SGHAT, CDR2 FQNNGV. The CDR3 sequence is CASSVERGGWNIQYF. CDR3 in DNA: TGTGCCAGCAGCGTAGAGCGGGGGGGCTGGAACATTCAGTACTTC.

The chain uses TRBV20-1 and TRBJ1-4; a weak D match, TRBD1 (5 bases). The germline CDR1 and CDR2 sequences are DFQATT and SNEGSKA (reference sequence). This CDR3 has 14 residues. With 6 bases removed from V and 12 bases from J, the gap between germline ends came to 23 bases. CDR3 sequence: CSAYPTDSRGELFF. CDR3 coding DNA: TGCAGTGCCTACCCTACTGATTCACGAGGGGAACTGTTTTTT.

The sample holds many counts of this clonotype. V usage is TRBV7-9 and J usage is TRBJ1-1; TRBD1 is a possible D gene (6 bases). The CDR3 is 13 residues long. Trimming took off 2 bases at V and 10 bases at J, with 14 bases between the two ends. CDR1 and CDR2 from the germline V gene are SEHNR and FQNEAQ (reference sequence). CDR3 protein: CASSLIHEGGAFF. CDR3 bases: TGTGCCAGCAGCTTAATCCACGAGGGGGGAGCTTTCTTT.

The V and J genes are TRBV5-1 and TRBJ1-6; 7 bases are shared with TRBD1. This CDR3 has 16 residues. The J segment lost 5 bases and the V segment lost 2 bases, leaving 7 bases of the junction unmatched. Germline loops: CDR1 SGHRS, CDR2 YFSETQ. CDR3 loop: CASSFLPGTDNSPLHF. CDR3 nucleotide sequence: TGCGCCAGCAGCTTCCTTCCCGGGACAGATAATTCACCCCTCCACTTT.

This clonotype was seen only a few times. The chain couples TRBV6-6 to TRBJ1-6; D uncertain. Trimming cost V 7 bases and J 7 bases, with 11 bases left between them. Germline CDR1 reads MNHNY; CDR2 reads SVGAGI (reference sequence). The CDR3 spans 13 residues. Written as DNA, the CDR3 is TGTGCCAGCAAGGGTATAGTGAATTCACCCCTCCACTTT. It encodes CASKGIVNSPLHF.

There are many counts of this clonotype. This chain links TRBV14 with TRBJ2-2, with a tentative D call TRBD1 (6 bases). V was cut by 4 bases and J by 6 bases, with 18 bases left in between. The length of the CDR3 is 16 residues. Germline CDR1 reads SGHDN; CDR2 reads FVKESK. CDR3 protein: CASSLHPGDGPGELFF. The CDR3 bases are TGTGCCAGCAGCCTACACCCAGGGGACGGCCCCGGGGAGCTGTTTTTT.

This clonotype has just a few counts. CDR3 nucleotides: TGTGCCAGCTCACCAGGGACAGGGGATACCGAGCAGTACTTC. Residues: CASSPGTGDTEQYF. The chain couples TRBV18 to TRBJ2-7; 10 positions match TRBD1. There are 14 residues in the CDR3. The germline V gene has CDR1 KGHSH and CDR2 LQKENI. V lost 2 bases, J lost 6 bases, and 4 bases stayed unmatched.

This clonotype has more than one count but fewer than ten. The V call is TRBV12-3 or TRBV12-4, the J call TRBJ2-7; 7 nucleotides agree with TRBD1. Trimming took 6 bases from V and 2 from J; bases not matched to a gene: 1. The CDR3 extends over 12 amino acids. The CDR3 is CASRQGTYEQYF. The CDR3 DNA follows: TGTGCCAGCAGACAGGGGACCTACGAGCAGTACTTC.